Here is one T cell receptor beta chain with its context. This sample was included in a study of identical twins. The CDR3 sequence is 13 residues long. Germline CDR1 is KGHSH and CDR2 is LQKENI. Trimming cost V 5 bases and J 3 bases; bases outside gene matches: 2. TCRdb re-derived calls from the 5' RACE reads in MiXCR, one entry per CDR3 protein. The table has approximately 470,000 distinct CDR3 sequences, more than 13% seen once; the top ten hold 0.5% to 0.65%. The same data also contributed to another study, on yellow fever vaccine responses in identical twins.

Sequenced material: CD4+ T cells sorted from blood. The chain uses TRBV18 and TRBJ2-7; 9 bases are shared with TRBD1. The source of this sequence is a woman between 18 and 29 years old in good health. The chain's CDR3 is CASSTDRGYEQYF. The CDR3 DNA reads TGTGCCAGCTCAACGGACAGGGGCTACGAGCAGTACTTC.